This TCR beta chain appears in the sequencing data of a study of Graves' ophthalmopathy and Graves' hyperthyroidism. V was cut by 5 bases and J by 2 bases, with 12 bases left in between. The CDR3 length is 14 residues. Per germline, CDR1 MNHEY and CDR2 SVGAGI. All donors with ophthalmopathy were recorded as having moderate-to-severe activity, CAS ≥3, NOSPECS ≥4 and a duration under 3 months. Exclusion applied to patients with other autoimmune diseases, uncontrolled infections, pregnancy or lactation. As the starting material, roughly 9.8 ml of fresh peripheral blood yielded the PBMCs. RNA transcripts yielded amplified TCR beta CDR3 regions. The authors performed first-round RT-PCR with HTBI primers and then a second-round multiplex PCR. Each CDR3 protein gets one entry after TCRdb re-called the multiplex PCR reads with MiXCR. The sample lists 500,000 to 800,000 distinct CDR3 sequences, roughly two fifths occurring once.

This clonotype was observed at least ten times. The chain combines TRBV6-5 with TRBJ2-5; possible D gene TRBD1, 6 bases. The sequence was obtained from an adult man with Graves' ophthalmopathy. Specimen: peripheral blood. The CDR3 nucleotides are TGTGCCAGCAGTCATCTCCAGGGGCAAGAGACCCAGTACTTC. It codes for CASSHLQGQETQYF.